The source of this TCR beta chain is a study of cytomegalovirus exposure and HLA in healthy donors. A remark on this clone: The target antigen is unknown. Distinct nucleotide sequences in the sample also encode this CDR3.

The table came from immunoSEQ multiplex PCR; TCRdb's copy has only in-frame clones and leaves some out. The sample has 100,000 to 150,000 clones, 85% to 90% seen once. Among the roughly 110 subjects of the validation cohort, separate from the roughly 700-subject first cohort, were the donors. This CDR3 is built from 12 residues. The germline gives CDR1 SQVTM, CDR2 ANQGSEA. V was trimmed by 4 bases and J by 5 bases, leaving 11 bases between them. Study-wide results and caveats: Altogether, 150 to 200 TCR beta chains were recorded as cytomegalovirus-associated. Using the classifier, cytomegalovirus status was reportedly diagnosed with high specificity and sensitivity. In vitro experiments confirmed that a few CMV-associated chains were specific for CMV antigens.

The clonotype originates from a woman aged 18-30 years in good health and CMV-seronegative. What was sequenced was PBMCs. The chain couples TRBV29-1 to TRBJ1-1; D call uncertain. CDR3 protein: CSVAQTGTEAFF. The CDR3 DNA reads TGCAGCGTTGCTCAAACGGGGACTGAAGCTTTCTTT.